The 17 T cell receptor beta chains in this list originate from one sample, sequenced in a study of blood T cell repertoires in COVID-19. The method was immunoSEQ multiplex PCR; TCRdb's version includes in-frame clones alone and lacks a portion of them. The sample includes 240,000 or so clones, about 73% seen only once; the top ten take 3.3%. The material sequenced was peripheral blood. The receptors come from a woman aged 80 or older with acute or convalescent COVID-19.

The V gene is TRBV5-4, the J gene TRBJ2-7; no firm D call. The germline gives CDR1 SGHNT, CDR2 YYREEE (reference sequence). Trimming stripped 5 bases from V and 2 bases from J, with 11 bases between. The CDR3 loop spans 13 amino acids. CDR3 amino acids: CASRILGAYEQYF. CDR3 DNA sequence: TGTGCCAGCAGGATCCTCGGAGCCTACGAGCAGTACTTC.

This chain links TRBV21-1 with TRBJ1-2; TRBD1, the table's D call, lacks a check against the DNA. TRBV21-1 is marked as a pseudogene. There are 12 residues in the CDR3. Here the CDR3 DNA reads TGTGCCAGCAGCAGAGGGACAGGACGCTACACCTTC. It translates to CASSRGTGRYTF.

This chain uses TRBV4-1 with TRBJ2-1; the D gene is possibly TRBD1 (6 bases). CDR1 and CDR2 (germline): MGHRA, YSYEKL. The CDR3 runs to 18 residues. Deletions cut 1 base from V and 0 bases from J, with 16 bases between. The CDR3 region has the DNA TGCGCCAGCAGCCAAGGGCTACAGGGATTGAGCTCCTACAATGAGCAGTTCTTC. Its translation: CASSQGLQGLSSYNEQFF.

The rearrangement joins TRBV19 to TRBJ2-6; 7 positions agree with TRBD1. Germline CDR1 and CDR2: LNHDA and SQIVND (reference sequence). This CDR3 has 16 amino acids. Unmatched junction bases numbered 6, after V lost 5 bases and J lost 2 bases. CDR3 DNA: TGTGCCAGTAGTTTGGACAGGCGTCCTGGGGCCAACGTCCTGACTTTC. Encoded protein: CASSLDRRPGANVLTF. The entire variable domain, with the rest obtained from reference TRBV19 and TRBJ2-6, is as follows: DGGITQSPKYLFRKEGQNVTLSCEQNLNHDAMYWYRQDPGQGLRLIYYSQIVNDFQKGDIAEGYSVSREKKESFPLTVTSAQKNPTAFYLCASSLDRRPGANVLTFGAGSRLTVL.

The chain recombines TRBV12-3 or TRBV12-4 with TRBJ1-1; tentative D call: TRBD1 (5 bases). Trimming removed 8 bases from V and 1 base from J, with 11 bases in between. The CDR3 is made up of 13 amino acids. This CDR3 is CASLTGTNTEAFF. For the CDR3, the DNA is TGTGCCAGCTTAACAGGAACGAACACTGAAGCTTTCTTT.

As DNA, the CDR3 is TGTGCCAGCAGCATAACGGACAGCTCTGGAAACACCATATATTTT. Amino acids: CASSITDSSGNTIYF. The V gene is TRBV9, the J gene TRBJ1-3; D possibly corresponds to TRBD1 (6 bases). CDR1 and CDR2 (germline): SGDLS, YYNGEE. V was trimmed by 4 bases and J by 0 bases, leaving 11 bases between them. CDR3 length equals 15 residues.

J is TRBJ1-2 and V is TRBV29-1; no reliable D call. CDR1 is SQVTM and CDR2 is ANQGSEA in the germline V gene. V was shortened by 5 bases and J by 7 bases, with 14 bases between the two germline ends. The CDR3 sequence is 12 residues long. The CDR3 DNA reads TGCAGCGTTCAATTAGCGCGGGTTGGCTACACCTTC. Protein product: CSVQLARVGYTF.

The rearrangement uses TRBV19 and TRBJ1-5; 8 bases fit TRBD1. The germline CDR1 and CDR2 sequences are LNHDA and SQIVND (reference sequence). Losses at the gene ends were 5 bases for V and 4 bases for J; bases not matched to a gene: 10. The CDR3 sequence is 16 residues long. The CDR3 is CASSSPGTGLNQPQHF. The CDR3 DNA reads TGTGCCAGTAGTTCCCCCGGGACAGGCCTAAATCAGCCCCAGCATTTT.

V gene TRBV7-8 combines with J gene TRBJ2-1; TRBD2 aligns across 9 bases. Germline V CDR1 and CDR2: SGHVS, FQNEAQ. Trimming removed 1 base from V and 7 bases from J; junction bases left unmatched: 17. This CDR3 region has 19 residues. CDR3 in DNA: TGTGCCAGCAGCTTAGTCGTATTCGGTTTGCGGGGGGGCCGGAATGAGCAGTTCTTC. Amino acid sequence: CASSLVVFGLRGGRNEQFF.

This chain links TRBV7-8 with TRBJ1-5; possible D gene TRBD1, 5 bases. The V and J ends lost 6 bases and 2 bases respectively, with 11 bases between them. This CDR3 spans 14 amino acids. CDR1 and CDR2 from the germline V gene are SGHVS and FQNEAQ. The CDR3 loop reads CASRQGSGNQPQHF. CDR3 bases: TGTGCCAGCAGGCAGGGTTCCGGCAATCAGCCCCAGCATTTT.

The V and J genes are TRBV3-1 (or the pseudogene TRBV3-2) and TRBJ2-5, with TRBD2 matching over 8 bases. From germline, CDR1 is LGHDT and CDR2 YNNKEL (reference sequence). This CDR3 region has 18 residues. J gave up 1 base and V 1 base, and 11 bases lay outside the gene matches. Here the CDR3 reads CASSQVAQGAGVQETQYF. CDR3 coding DNA: TGTGCCAGCAGCCAAGTAGCCCAAGGAGCGGGGGTCCAAGAGACCCAGTACTTC.

The V and J genes are TRBV15 and TRBJ2-7; the match to TRBD2 covers 8 bases. The germline CDR1 and CDR2 sequences are LNHNV and YYDKDF (reference sequence). J lost 3 bases, V lost 0 bases, and 7 bases had no gene match. The CDR3 loop spans 16 amino acids. CDR3 nucleotide sequence: TGTGCCACCAGCAGAGACCCGGGAGGGAGTGTCTACGAGCAGTACTTC. Translated: CATSRDPGGSVYEQYF. Together with reference TRBV15 and TRBJ2-7, the CDR3 gives the full variable domain: DAMVIQNPRYQVTQFGKPVTLSCSQTLNHNVMYWYQQKSSQAPKLLFHYYDKDFNNEADTPDNFQSRRPNTSFCFLDIRSPGLGDTAMYLCATSRDPGGSVYEQYFGPGTRLTVT.

The chain couples TRBV5-1 to TRBJ2-7, with 10 nucleotides matching TRBD1. Per germline, CDR1 SGHRS and CDR2 YFSETQ. V lost 2 bases and J lost 3; bases outside the gene matches: 5. This CDR3 has 15 amino acids. The CDR3 here is CASSFGQGVVYEQYF. The CDR3 DNA follows: TGCGCCAGCAGCTTCGGACAGGGGGTAGTCTACGAGCAGTACTTC.

The chain carries TRBV7-9 and TRBJ2-1; perhaps TRBD1 as D (6 bases). This CDR3 region has 16 residues. Trimming took 5 bases from V and 5 from J, leaving 19 bases between them. The V gene's germline CDR1 is SEHNR and CDR2 FQNEAQ (reference sequence). CDR3 protein: CASSASPQGTNNEQFF. The CDR3 coding sequence is TGTGCCAGCAGCGCGAGTCCTCAGGGGACAAACAATGAGCAGTTCTTC.

A single count supports this clone. The chain joins TRBV5-4 to TRBJ1-2, with 11 bases lining up with TRBD1. The V gene's germline CDR1 is SGHNT and CDR2 YYREEE (reference sequence). Losses at the gene ends were 0 bases for V and 6 bases for J; bases not matched to a gene: 4. The CDR3 extends over 15 amino acids. The CDR3 protein is CASSLVGDRGNGYTF. The CDR3 DNA follows: TGTGCCAGCAGCTTGGTTGGGGACAGGGGGAATGGCTACACCTTC.

This clone occurred once. The chain is built from TRBV11-2 and TRBJ2-2; 7 nucleotides line up with TRBD2. With V trimmed by 6 bases and J by 3 bases, 13 bases remained unmatched. The germline V gene has CDR1 SGHAT and CDR2 FQNNGV. The CDR3 length is 17 residues. The CDR3 loop is CASRHTGGRYDTGELFF. DNA for the CDR3: TGTGCCAGCAGACACACGGGCGGGAGATACGACACCGGGGAGCTGTTTTTT.

The gene calls are TRBV5-6 and TRBJ2-2, with 16 bases lining up with TRBD2. The CDR3 is made up of 19 amino acids. V gave up 6 bases and J gave up 4 bases; unmatched junction bases: 12. The germline gives CDR1 SGHDT, CDR2 YYEEEE. As DNA, the CDR3 is TGTGCCAGCAACTTACGGGGACTAGCGGGAGGGATTCGCACCGGGGAGCTGTTTTTT. This translates into CASNLRGLAGGIRTGELFF.